Below, 25 T cell receptor beta chains from the same sample are listed, as sequenced in a study of post-analysis software for immune sequencing data. Findings of the study overall: Comparison of patients with controls showed 5 or 6 TRBV segments more frequent in patients, TRBV5-6, TRBV5-1 and TRBV20-1 among them.

Their cognate antigens are unknown. The authors incorporated unique molecular identifiers into the TCR beta cDNA libraries. TCRdb analysed the PCR reads with MiXCR anew, one entry per CDR3 protein. The sample includes 250,000 to 300,000 distinct CDR3 sequences, just over 35% seen only once; the top ten take roughly 4.8%. Material: blood. The receptors were sampled from a girl aged 10 to 17 with multiple sclerosis.

Only one count was recorded for this clonotype. The chain has TRBV10-3 and TRBJ2-4; tentatively, D is TRBD2 (6 bases). Germline V gene data show CDR1 as ENHRY and CDR2 as SYGVKD. Trimming took 6 bases from V and 1 from J, leaving 10 bases between them. This CDR3 has 14 residues. In nucleotides, the CDR3 is TGTGCCATCAGGGAGGGACTCGCCAAAAACATTCAGTACTTC. It encodes CAIREGLAKNIQYF.

This rearrangement joins TRBV29-1 to TRBJ1-5; TRBD1 matches 7 bases. Germline V gene lookup returns CDR1 SQVTM and CDR2 ANQGSEA. Trimming cost V 6 bases and J 5 bases; bases outside gene matches: 10. The length of the CDR3 is 14 residues. For the CDR3, the DNA is TGCAGCGTGGCGGTGACAGGGCCCGATCAGCCCCAGCATTTT. Its protein is CSVAVTGPDQPQHF.

DNA for the CDR3: TGTGCCAGCAGTTCCAACCTGGCCTACGAGCAGTACTTC. Protein: CASSSNLAYEQYF. The chain links TRBV27 to TRBJ2-7; D ambiguous. CDR3 size: 13 residues. CDR1 MNHEY and CDR2 SMNVEV come from the germline V gene (reference sequence). V lost 4 bases to trimming and J lost 2 bases, with 9 bases between them.

This clonotype was recorded many times. V usage is TRBV7-9 and J usage is TRBJ1-1, with D possibly being TRBD1 (5 bases). There are 14 residues in the CDR3. Germline-derived CDR1 and CDR2 are SEHNR and FQNEAQ (reference sequence). Trimming removed 4 bases at V and 4 bases at J, with 13 bases between. The CDR3 region has the DNA TGTGCCAGCAGCTACGGGGACTCTCGCACTGAAGCTTTCTTT. Its protein is CASSYGDSRTEAFF.

A few counts support this clonotype. This clone may be a read error of a much larger clone one base away. The CDR3 here is CSVQPNAGELFF. In nucleotides, the CDR3 is TGCAGCGTTCAACCGAACGCCGGGGAGCTGTTTTTT. The rearrangement links TRBV29-1 to TRBJ2-2; D is undetermined. The CDR3 sequence is 12 residues long. Germline assignment: CDR1 SQVTM and CDR2 ANQGSEA.

The V call is TRBV7-2, the J call TRBJ1-4; D is unresolved. V was pared by 1 base and J by 4 bases, with 7 bases between. This CDR3 spans 14 amino acids. Looked up from germline, CDR1 is SGHTA and CDR2 is FQGNSA. Here the CDR3 reads CASSLDRHNEKLFF. The CDR3 DNA follows: TGTGCCAGCAGCTTAGACAGACATAATGAAAAACTGTTTTTT.

The chain couples TRBV6-5 to TRBJ2-7, with TRBD2 identical over 14 bases. The CDR3 has 14 amino acids. Germline trimming cut 4 bases from V and 6 bases from J; bases unmatched to any gene: 2. Germline V CDR1 and CDR2: MNHEY, SVGAGI. The CDR3 loop is CASSFGLAGGEQYF. CDR3 nucleotides: TGTGCCAGCAGTTTCGGACTAGCGGGAGGCGAGCAGTACTTC.

This clonotype was seen a few times. The rearrangement joins TRBV28 to TRBJ2-3; TRBD1 is a possible D gene (6 bases). This CDR3 is 15 amino acids long. V was pared by 3 bases and J by 4 bases, with 14 bases between. CDR1 is MDHEN, CDR2 SYDVKM, per germline. The CDR3 protein is CASSFGAGDADTQYF. CDR3 DNA: TGTGCCAGCAGTTTTGGGGCAGGGGACGCAGATACGCAGTATTTT.

The sample holds many counts of this clonotype. The chain couples TRBV13 to TRBJ2-3; D gene ambiguous. From germline, CDR1 is PRHDT and CDR2 FYEKMQ (reference sequence). This CDR3 region has 14 residues. V lost 0 bases and J lost 4, with 8 bases in between. In DNA form, the CDR3 reads TGTGCCAGCAGCTTAGGCGGAGACCCAGATACGCAGTATTTT. Residues: CASSLGGDPDTQYF.

Points on this clonotype: One end of the junction is discordant with germline, which a read error may explain. The chain recombines TRBV12-3 or TRBV12-4 with TRBJ1-5; maybe TRBD1 (6 bases). There are 17 residues in the CDR3. DNA of the CDR3: TGTGCCAACAGTTTTCTACAGGGACCGCCCCATAATCAGCCCCAGCATTTT. Protein product: CANSFLQGPPHNQPQHF.

This sequence joins TRBV7-2 and TRBJ2-1, with 7 bases identical to TRBD2. V shed 4 bases, J shed 5 bases, and the junction held 14 bases outside the gene matches. This CDR3 region has 17 residues. The germline CDR1 and CDR2 sequences are SGHTA and FQGNSA. CDR3 protein: CASSSRLTSTINNEQFF. The CDR3 DNA reads TGTGCCAGCAGCTCCCGATTGACTAGCACTATCAACAATGAGCAGTTCTTC. Looking up the rest from reference TRBV7-2 and TRBJ2-1 gives the full variable domain: GAGVSQSPSNKVTEKGKDVELRCDPISGHTALYWYRQSLGQGLEFLIYFQGNSAPDKSGLPSDRFSAERTGGSVSTLTIQRTQQEDSAVYLCASSSRLTSTINNEQFFGPGTRLTVL.

This chain connects TRBV13 to TRBJ2-7; 8 bases match TRBD1. Germline values: CDR1 PRHDT, CDR2 FYEKMQ (reference sequence). The CDR3 sequence is 16 residues long. Losses at the gene ends were 4 bases for V and 2 bases for J; bases not matched to a gene: 10. The CDR3 nucleotides are TGTGCCAGCAGCTCCTGGACAGGGAGGAGCCCCTACGAGCAGTACTTC. As protein: CASSSWTGRSPYEQYF.

This chain uses TRBV20-1 with TRBJ2-1; perhaps TRBD2 as D (5 bases). From germline, CDR1 is DFQATT and CDR2 SNEGSKA (reference sequence). V gave up 6 bases and J gave up 6 bases, with 24 bases separating them. The CDR3 runs 16 residues. For the CDR3, the DNA is TGCAGTGCCAGGAAGCAGAGTGGGAGAACTGGCAATGAGCAGTTCTTC. Its protein is CSARKQSGRTGNEQFF.

This chain connects TRBV28 to TRBJ2-2; D possibly uses TRBD1 or TRBD2 (7 bases each). There are 15 residues in the CDR3. Per germline, CDR1 MDHEN and CDR2 SYDVKM. Trimming stripped 6 bases from V and 5 bases from J, with 16 bases between. CDR3 region: CASSPTGRGTGELFF. The CDR3 region has the DNA TGTGCCAGCAGCCCGACAGGGAGGGGTACCGGGGAGCTGTTTTTT.

Concerning this clonotype: Being one base from a much bigger clone, this may be a read error. This chain joins TRBV6-6 and TRBJ2-5; no clear D gene. This CDR3 comprises 12 residues. Germline V gene lookup returns CDR1 MNHNY and CDR2 SVGAGI (reference sequence). V was clipped by 0 bases and J by 7 bases, with 6 bases between them. The CDR3 region is CASSYSKVTQYF. For the CDR3, the DNA is TGTGCCAGCAGTTACTCGAAAGTGACCCAGTACTTC.

This clonotype was counted ten times or more. This chain joins TRBV24-1 and TRBJ2-3; 10 bases are shared with TRBD2. From germline, CDR1 is KGHDR and CDR2 SFDVKD. CDR3 length: 16 residues. The junction had 13 bases not matched to a gene; V was cut back by 4 bases and J by 10 bases. The CDR3 region is CATSEAAGGPRRAQYF. The CDR3 DNA follows: TGTGCCACCAGTGAAGCAGCGGGAGGGCCCCGTCGTGCGCAGTATTTT.

This clonotype has just a few counts. The rearrangement joins TRBV29-1 to TRBJ2-5; weak D call: TRBD1 (7 bases). The DNA end favors TRBJ2-7, so the J call may be wrong. CDR1 is SQVTM and CDR2 is ANQGSEA in the germline V gene. This CDR3 is 13 amino acids long. CDR3 DNA sequence: TGCAGCGTTGAGACAGGGACTTACTACGAGCAGTACTTC. It translates to CSVETGTYYEQYF.

V and J are TRBV20-1 and TRBJ1-5, with D possibly TRBD1 on 5 matching bases. CDR3 length: 15 residues. CDR1 is DFQATT, CDR2 SNEGSKA, per germline (reference sequence). Trimming left V 3 bases short and J 6 bases short, with 18 bases between. CDR3 protein: CSARRGPLLGQPQHF. For the CDR3, the DNA is TGCAGTGCTAGGAGGGGACCTCTGCTGGGTCAGCCCCAGCATTTT.

The DNA for the CDR3 is TGCAGTGTCCTAGCGGGAGGGCCCCACGAGCAGTACTTC. Translation gives CSVLAGGPHEQYF. This rearrangement joins TRBV20-1 to TRBJ2-7; 12 bases agree with TRBD2. The CDR3 has 13 amino acids. V trimming: 7 bases; J trimming: 5 bases; junction bases outside the gene matches: 6. Germline loops: CDR1 DFQATT, CDR2 SNEGSKA (reference sequence).

Many counts were recorded for this clonotype. V usage is TRBV28 and J usage is TRBJ2-3; 7 nucleotides align to TRBD2. Germline V gene lookup returns CDR1 MDHEN and CDR2 SYDVKM. The length of the CDR3 is 15 residues. With V trimmed by 2 bases and J by 3 bases, 5 bases remained unmatched. In DNA form, the CDR3 reads TGTGCCAGCAGTTTAAGGCGGGAGCGTACAGATACGCAGTATTTT. This encodes CASSLRRERTDTQYF.

This clonotype was recorded a few times. V usage is TRBV5-1 and J usage is TRBJ2-2, with 9 bases fitting TRBD1. The trim removed 2 bases at V and 1 base at J, leaving 9 bases unmatched. The CDR3 spans 18 residues. CDR1 and CDR2 (germline): SGHRS, YFSETQ. In DNA, the CDR3 is TGCGCCAGCAGCTTAGGGACAGGGAAGCTGCAGAACACCGGGGAGCTGTTTTTT. This codes for CASSLGTGKLQNTGELFF. Together with reference TRBV5-1 and TRBJ2-2, the CDR3 gives the full variable domain: KAGVTQTPRYLIKTRGQQVTLSCSPISGHRSVSWYQQTPGQGLQFLFEYFSETQRNKGNFPGRFSGRQFSNSRSEMNVSTLELGDSALYLCASSLGTGKLQNTGELFFGEGSRLTVL.

Turning to this clonotype: It may be a read error: a sequence one base away is much more abundant. V usage is TRBV20-1 and J usage is TRBJ2-5; a possible D gene is TRBD2 (5 bases). The CDR3 has 11 residues. Trimming took off 1 base at V and 11 bases at J, with 11 bases between the two ends. CDR1 is DFQATT, CDR2 SNEGSKA, per germline (reference sequence). The CDR3 region has the DNA TGCAGTGCTAGAGTCGGGAATGAGCAGTACTTC. Its translation is CSARVGNEQYF.

The table lists this clonotype with a few counts. The chain is built from TRBV28 and TRBJ1-6; no reliable D call. Trimming shortened V by 8 bases and J by 0 bases, and 14 bases separated the two germline ends. Per the germline V gene, CDR1 is MDHEN and CDR2 is SYDVKM. The CDR3 has 16 amino acids. CDR3 in amino acids: CASAGARDSYNSPLHF. The DNA for the CDR3 is TGTGCCAGCGCCGGCGCGAGGGACTCCTATAATTCACCCCTCCACTTT.

This clonotype came up many times. J is TRBJ2-1 and V is TRBV4-1; 12 bases match TRBD2. Losses at the gene ends were 3 bases for V and 3 bases for J; bases not matched to a gene: 3. The CDR3 is 16 residues long. The germline gives CDR1 MGHRA, CDR2 YSYEKL. CDR3 sequence: CASSQTTSGGYNEQFF. The DNA for the CDR3 is TGCGCCAGCAGCCAGACGACTAGCGGGGGCTACAATGAGCAGTTCTTC.

This clonotype was counted many times. The rearrangement joins TRBV3-1 to TRBJ2-5; 10 bases line up with TRBD2. CDR3 size: 15 residues. Germline-derived CDR1 and CDR2 are LGHDT and YNNKEL (reference sequence). With V trimmed by 1 base and J by 5 bases, 4 bases remained unmatched. In nucleotides, the CDR3 is TGTGCCAGCAGCCAAGGTACTAGCGGGACGGAGACCCAGTACTTC. It specifies CASSQGTSGTETQYF.